The TCR beta chain described here comes from a study of shared clonotypes between healthy human individuals (dated by TCRdb to the early 2020s). As for the study more broadly: The cohort included a few men and a couple of women between 18 and 49 years of age. For each donor, three plates each were used for CD4 naive and CD4 memory, two plates were used for CD8 naive, and one plate was used for CD8 memory. The study deeply sequenced blood TCR repertoires of about five healthy adults to estimate repertoire size and the extent of clonotype sharing between individuals. Different laboratories and diverse techniques were used to prepare libraries and sequence TCR repertoires, to increase sequencing depth and limit assay-specific biases. Per donor, leukapheresis produced somewhere between about 0.8 and 9.5 billion PBMCs. Overall results and qualifications from the work: Pairwise subsampling led to the expectation that sequencing depth would affect the degree of clonotype sharing among donors. Higher generation probabilities were observed for clonotypes shared by all four sorted-subset donors than for non-shared clonotypes. Sharing across a handful of donors was observed for around 5% of naive CD4, over 3% of naive CD8, 2% to 2.5% of memory CD4, and about 0.4% of memory CD8 clonotypes. Incomplete sequencing was indicated by rarefaction of sorted-subset datasets, despite the large sequencing depth. Naive subsets generally had larger estimated clonotype richness than memory subsets did. Only blood was sampled, and tissue TCR repertoires likely differ from those in blood. Because the study included only a small number of donors, the genetic and exposure-history diversity represented was limited.

CDR1 and CDR2, looked up from the germline V gene, are SGHTA and FQGTGA. Inclusive of the bounding cysteine and phenylalanine, the CDR3 is 16 residues long. The only DNA kept is the CDR3, 48 bases in frame from the first base. Compared with germline, V lacks 2 bases and J lacks 4 bases; bases without a gene match: 8. The donors were healthy, HIV-negative adults with no recently reported acute infections or vaccinations. Every donor was a Caucasian adult living in Nashville, Tennessee, USA. CD4+ T cells were enriched by magnetic negative selection, after which naive cells were positively selected on CD45RA and the negative fraction was taken as the memory subset. Blood was collected by leukapheresis, and PBMCs were isolated by Ficoll-Histopaque density gradient centrifugation and then cryopreserved in liquid nitrogen vapor phase. Analytical flow cytometry was used to check the purity and quantity of each magnetically sorted T cell population. Genomic DNA was isolated from every sorted fraction and measured by UV absorbance on a Nanodrop 2000c.

On this clone itself: Its antigen has not been determined. No quality values exist for individual bases; no much larger clone is one base distant.

Using the deep immunoSEQ assay, multiplex PCR amplified TCR CDR3 regions from genomic DNA. Extracted genomic DNA from each cell subset was distributed evenly across all wells of several immunoSEQ 96-well plates, and each plate was treated as a replicate. For sorted subsets, each replicate PCR was loaded with around 220 ng genomic DNA, equivalent to 25,000 to 30,000 T cell genomes. The purified libraries were quantified using a Qubit 3.0 fluorometer, sized with a Bioanalyzer 2100, and then quantified again using the KAPA Library Quantification kit. Each immunoSEQ 96-well plate was sequenced on its own single-read 150-cycle Illumina NextSeq 550 flow cell. From the authors' description of their analysis: The immunoSEQ output contained only junctional sequences without quality scores, so filtering could not match that applied to full-length reads. Sequences were annotated with PyIR, a Python wrapper for IgBLAST v1.9, using IMGT germline references to assign V/J genes and CDR3. Any read was removed if the V/J assignment was weak (E-value above 1e-6), the CDR3 was missing, or the read contained stop codons, out-of-frame junctions, or ambiguous translated residues. V3J clonotypes were defined by identical inferred V gene, J gene, and CDR3 amino acid sequence. Percentage overlap between repertoires was computed as shared unique clonotypes divided by the size of the smaller repertoire. Richness of each repertoire was evaluated using RTK rarefaction, the Chao1 estimator, and Recon v2.1 estimates of unobserved clonotypes. Generation probabilities were computed with OLGA for all TCRbeta clonotypes obtained by the gDNA method from several donors. In TCRdb, the immuneACCESS table is reduced to in-frame sequences with V and J assigned. These tables do not hold every clone; where another copy was compared, an unresolved V gene accounts for under half, and the others remain unexplained. V and J calls plus clone size are reproduced from that table; the DNA served to infer D and trimming. The table for this sample lists around 980,000 clones; around three quarters of them were counted only once. Of the sample, more than 0.55% is held by the ten largest clones.

The receptor comes from a man aged 18 to 29 in good health. Some clones in this sample may be carry-over from other donors' samples. Sequenced input: memory CD4+ T cells from PBMCs. The cell subset or site label of this sample denotes: CD45RA-negative fraction. Rearrangement joined TRBV7-3 to TRBJ2-3; 8 nucleotides in the junction match TRBD2. The nucleotide sequence is TGTGCCAGCAGCTTAGCGGGGACTAGGGCTGCAGATACGCAGTATTTT. This yields the protein CASSLAGTRAADTQYF.